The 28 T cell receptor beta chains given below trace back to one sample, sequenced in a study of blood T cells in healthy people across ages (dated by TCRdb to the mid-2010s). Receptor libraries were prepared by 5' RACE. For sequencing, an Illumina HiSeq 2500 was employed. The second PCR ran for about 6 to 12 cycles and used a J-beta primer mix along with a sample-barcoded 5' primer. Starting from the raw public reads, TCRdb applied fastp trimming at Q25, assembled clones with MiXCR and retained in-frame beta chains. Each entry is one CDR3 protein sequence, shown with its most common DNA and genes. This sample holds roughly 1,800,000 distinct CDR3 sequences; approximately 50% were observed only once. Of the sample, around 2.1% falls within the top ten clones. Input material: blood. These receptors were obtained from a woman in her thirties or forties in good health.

The CDR3: CSARSEAATDTQYF. The CDR3 DNA reads as TGCAGTGCTAGAAGCGAGGCCGCTACAGATACGCAGTATTTT. The genes are TRBV20-1 and TRBJ2-3, with D uncertain. The CDR3 runs to 14 residues. Trimming pared 2 bases from V and 3 bases from J, leaving 12 bases between. Germline V gene lookup returns CDR1 DFQATT and CDR2 SNEGSKA (reference sequence).

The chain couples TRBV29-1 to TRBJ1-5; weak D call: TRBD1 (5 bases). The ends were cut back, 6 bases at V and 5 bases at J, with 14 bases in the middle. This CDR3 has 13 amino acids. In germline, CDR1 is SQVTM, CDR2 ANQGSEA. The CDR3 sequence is CSVGGWGDQPQHF. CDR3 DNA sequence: TGCAGCGTCGGGGGTTGGGGGGATCAGCCCCAGCATTTT.

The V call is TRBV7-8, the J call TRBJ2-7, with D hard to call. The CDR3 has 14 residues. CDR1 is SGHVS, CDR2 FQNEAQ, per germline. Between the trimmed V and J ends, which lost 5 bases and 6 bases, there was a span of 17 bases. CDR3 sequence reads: CASSPQEVNCEQYF. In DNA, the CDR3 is TGTGCCAGCAGCCCTCAAGAAGTGAACTGCGAGCAGTACTTC.

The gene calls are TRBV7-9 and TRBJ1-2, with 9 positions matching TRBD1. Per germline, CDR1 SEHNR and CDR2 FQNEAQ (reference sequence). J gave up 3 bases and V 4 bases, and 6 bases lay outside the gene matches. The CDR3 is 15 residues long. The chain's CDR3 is CASSWGQGLDYGYTF. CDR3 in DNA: TGTGCCAGCAGCTGGGGACAGGGTTTGGACTATGGCTACACCTTC.

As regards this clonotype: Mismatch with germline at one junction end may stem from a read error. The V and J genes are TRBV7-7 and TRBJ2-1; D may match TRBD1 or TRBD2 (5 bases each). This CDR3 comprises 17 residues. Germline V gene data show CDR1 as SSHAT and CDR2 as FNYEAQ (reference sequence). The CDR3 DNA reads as TGTGCTAGCAGCTTAGATATTCAGGGAAGAGGGTACAATGAGCAGTTCTTC. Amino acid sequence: CASSLDIQGRGYNEQFF.

The CDR3 nucleotides read TGTGCCAGCACCTCTGCCGGGACAGGGTTGAGGGATGAGCAGTTCTTC. This codes for CASTSAGTGLRDEQFF. V usage is TRBV28 and J usage is TRBJ2-1; TRBD1 matches at 9 bases. V was pared by 7 bases and J by 8 bases, with 15 bases of the junction left unmatched. The CDR3 has 16 residues. Germline CDR1 and CDR2: MDHEN and SYDVKM.

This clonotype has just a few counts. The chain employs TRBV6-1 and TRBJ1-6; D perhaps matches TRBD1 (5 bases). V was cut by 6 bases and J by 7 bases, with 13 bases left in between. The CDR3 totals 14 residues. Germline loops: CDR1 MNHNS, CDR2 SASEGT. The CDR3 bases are TGTGCCAGCAGCCACGGGGGAGGGAATTCACCCCTCCACTTT. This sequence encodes CASSHGGGNSPLHF.

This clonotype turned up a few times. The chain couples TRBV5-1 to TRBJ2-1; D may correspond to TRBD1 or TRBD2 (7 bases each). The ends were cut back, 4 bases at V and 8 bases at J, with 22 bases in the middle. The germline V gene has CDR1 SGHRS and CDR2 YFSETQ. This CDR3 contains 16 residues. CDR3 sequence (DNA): TGCGCCAGCAGCCCACGGACTTCGCAGGGGGGGGATGAGCAGTTCTTC. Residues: CASSPRTSQGGDEQFF. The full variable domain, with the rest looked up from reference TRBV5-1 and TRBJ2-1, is KAGVTQTPRYLIKTRGQQVTLSCSPISGHRSVSWYQQTPGQGLQFLFEYFSETQRNKGNFPGRFSGRQFSNSRSEMNVSTLELGDSALYLCASSPRTSQGGDEQFFGPGTRLTVL.

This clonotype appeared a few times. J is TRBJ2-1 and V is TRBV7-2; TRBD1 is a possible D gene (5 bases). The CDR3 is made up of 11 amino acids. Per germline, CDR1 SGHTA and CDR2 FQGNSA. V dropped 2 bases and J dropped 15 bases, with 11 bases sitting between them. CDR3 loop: CASSLRQGSFF. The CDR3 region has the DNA TGTGCCAGCAGCTTAAGGCAGGGCTCGTTCTTC.

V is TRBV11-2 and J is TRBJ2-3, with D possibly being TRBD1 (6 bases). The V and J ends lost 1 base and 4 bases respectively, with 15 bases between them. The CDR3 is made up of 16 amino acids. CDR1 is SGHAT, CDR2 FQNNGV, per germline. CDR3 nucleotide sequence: TGTGCCAGCAGCTTAGGACGTAACGCAGGGGCAGATACGCAGTATTTT. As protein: CASSLGRNAGADTQYF.

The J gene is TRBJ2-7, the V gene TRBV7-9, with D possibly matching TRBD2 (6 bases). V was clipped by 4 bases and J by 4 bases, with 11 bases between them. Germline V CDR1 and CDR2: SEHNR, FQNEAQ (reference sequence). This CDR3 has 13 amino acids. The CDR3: CASSSQTRYEQYF. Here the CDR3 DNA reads TGTGCCAGCAGCTCCCAGACTAGGTACGAGCAGTACTTC.

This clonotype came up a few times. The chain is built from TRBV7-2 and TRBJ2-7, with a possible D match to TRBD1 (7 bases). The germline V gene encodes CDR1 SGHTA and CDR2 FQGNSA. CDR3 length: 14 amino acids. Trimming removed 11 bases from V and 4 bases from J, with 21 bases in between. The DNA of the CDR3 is TGTGCCTCTCAGGAGGGGCAGGGGGGTTACGAGCAGTACTTC. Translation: CASQEGQGGYEQYF.

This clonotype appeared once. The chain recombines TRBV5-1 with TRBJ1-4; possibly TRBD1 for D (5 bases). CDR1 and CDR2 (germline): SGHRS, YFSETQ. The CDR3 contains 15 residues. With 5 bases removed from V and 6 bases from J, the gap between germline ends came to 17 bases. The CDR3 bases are TGCGCCAGCAGGGTCTCGGGACCGGCTGATGAAAAACTGTTTTTT. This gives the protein CASRVSGPADEKLFF.

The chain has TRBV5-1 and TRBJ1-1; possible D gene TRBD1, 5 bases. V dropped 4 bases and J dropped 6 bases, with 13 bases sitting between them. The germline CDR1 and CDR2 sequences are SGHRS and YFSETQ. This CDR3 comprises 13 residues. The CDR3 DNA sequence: TGCGCCAGCAGCCTCGGACACGGCTCTGAAGCTTTCTTT. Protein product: CASSLGHGSEAFF. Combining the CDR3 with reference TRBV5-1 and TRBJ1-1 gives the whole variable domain KAGVTQTPRYLIKTRGQQVTLSCSPISGHRSVSWYQQTPGQGLQFLFEYFSETQRNKGNFPGRFSGRQFSNSRSEMNVSTLELGDSALYLCASSLGHGSEAFFGQGTRLTVV.

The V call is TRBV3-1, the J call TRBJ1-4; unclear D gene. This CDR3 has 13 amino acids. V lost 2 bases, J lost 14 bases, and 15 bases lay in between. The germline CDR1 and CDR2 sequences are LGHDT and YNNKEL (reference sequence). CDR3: CASSQLIGGPLFF. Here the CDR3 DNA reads TGTGCCAGCAGCCAACTAATTGGCGGGCCCCTGTTTTTT.

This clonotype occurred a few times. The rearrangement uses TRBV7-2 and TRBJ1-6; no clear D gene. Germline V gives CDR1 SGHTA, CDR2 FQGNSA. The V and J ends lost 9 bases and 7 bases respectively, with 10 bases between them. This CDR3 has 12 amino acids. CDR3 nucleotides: TGTGCCAGTCGCGGGGAAAATTCACCCCTCCACTTT. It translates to CASRGENSPLHF.

CDR3 bases: TGTGCCAGCAGGGGTGAGGACGGACGGAGCACAGATACGCAGTATTTT. It specifies CASRGEDGRSTDTQYF. The rearrangement joins TRBV6-2 or TRBV6-3 to TRBJ2-3; D is uncertain. Germline V gene lookup returns CDR1 MNHEY and CDR2 SVGEGT. V lost 6 bases to trimming and J lost 0 bases, with 16 bases between them. The CDR3 has 16 residues.

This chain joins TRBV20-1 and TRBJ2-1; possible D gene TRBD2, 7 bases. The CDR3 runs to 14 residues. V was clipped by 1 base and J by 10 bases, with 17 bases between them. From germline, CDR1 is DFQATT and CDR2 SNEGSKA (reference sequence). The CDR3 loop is CSARAGGRFKEQFF. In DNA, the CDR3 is TGCAGTGCTAGAGCGGGGGGCAGATTCAAGGAGCAGTTCTTC.

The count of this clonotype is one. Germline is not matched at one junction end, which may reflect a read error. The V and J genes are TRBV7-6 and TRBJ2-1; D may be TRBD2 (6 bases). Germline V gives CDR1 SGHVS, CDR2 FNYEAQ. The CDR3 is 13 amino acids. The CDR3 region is CASSLEGLGEQFF. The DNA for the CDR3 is TGTGCTAGCAGCTTAGAGGGACTCGGTGAGCAGTTCTTC.

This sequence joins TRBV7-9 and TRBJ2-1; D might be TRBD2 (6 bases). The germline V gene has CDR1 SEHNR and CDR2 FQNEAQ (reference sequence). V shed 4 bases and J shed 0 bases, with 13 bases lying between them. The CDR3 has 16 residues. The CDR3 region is CASSSVGGISYNEQFF. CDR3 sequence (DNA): TGTGCCAGCAGCTCCGTGGGGGGAATCTCCTACAATGAGCAGTTCTTC.

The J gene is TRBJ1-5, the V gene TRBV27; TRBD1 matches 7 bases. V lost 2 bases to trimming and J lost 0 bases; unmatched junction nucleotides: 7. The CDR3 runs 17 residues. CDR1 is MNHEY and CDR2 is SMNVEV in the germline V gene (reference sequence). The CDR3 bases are TGTGCCAGCAGTTTACGGGGGACAGTATATAGCAATCAGCCCCAGCATTTT. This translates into CASSLRGTVYSNQPQHF.

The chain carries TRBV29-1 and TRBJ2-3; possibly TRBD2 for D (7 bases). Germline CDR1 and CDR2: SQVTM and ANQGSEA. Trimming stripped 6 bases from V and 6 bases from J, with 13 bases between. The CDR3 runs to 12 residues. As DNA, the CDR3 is TGCAGCGTAGGGGGGGTGGGGGATACGCAGTATTTT. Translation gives CSVGGVGDTQYF.

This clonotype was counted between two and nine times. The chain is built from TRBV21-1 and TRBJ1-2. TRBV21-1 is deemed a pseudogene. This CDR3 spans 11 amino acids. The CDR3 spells CASNNSYGYTF. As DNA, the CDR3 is TGTGCCAGCAACAACAGCTATGGCTACACCTTC.

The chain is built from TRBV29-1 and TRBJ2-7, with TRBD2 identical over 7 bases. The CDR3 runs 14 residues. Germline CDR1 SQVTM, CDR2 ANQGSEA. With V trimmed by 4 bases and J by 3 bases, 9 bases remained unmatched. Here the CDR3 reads CSVGGGLKNYEQYF. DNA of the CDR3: TGCAGCGTTGGGGGGGGGTTGAAAAACTACGAGCAGTACTTC.

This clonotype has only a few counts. CDR3 amino acids: CASSQGTGDAGEQFF. The CDR3 nucleotides read TGCGCCAGCAGCCAGGGGACAGGGGATGCGGGTGAGCAGTTCTTC. This chain links TRBV4-1 with TRBJ2-1, with 10 bases lining up with TRBD1. The CDR3 runs 15 residues. After removal of 3 bases from V and 9 bases from J, the junction contained 8 bases not matched to a gene. Germline lookup yields CDR1 MGHRA and CDR2 YSYEKL.

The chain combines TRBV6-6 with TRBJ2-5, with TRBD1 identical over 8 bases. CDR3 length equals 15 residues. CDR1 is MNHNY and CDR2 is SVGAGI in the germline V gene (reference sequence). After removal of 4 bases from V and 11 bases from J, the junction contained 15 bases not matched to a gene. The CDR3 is CASSSGQGGFNEQYF. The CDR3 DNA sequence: TGTGCCAGCAGTTCCGGACAGGGTGGGTTCAATGAGCAGTACTTC.

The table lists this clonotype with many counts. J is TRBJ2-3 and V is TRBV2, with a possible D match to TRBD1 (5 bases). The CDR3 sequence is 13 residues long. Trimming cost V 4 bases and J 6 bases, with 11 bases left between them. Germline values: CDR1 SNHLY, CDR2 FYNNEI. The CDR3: CASSVGASDTQYF. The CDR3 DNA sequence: TGTGCCAGCAGTGTTGGGGCTTCCGATACGCAGTATTTT.

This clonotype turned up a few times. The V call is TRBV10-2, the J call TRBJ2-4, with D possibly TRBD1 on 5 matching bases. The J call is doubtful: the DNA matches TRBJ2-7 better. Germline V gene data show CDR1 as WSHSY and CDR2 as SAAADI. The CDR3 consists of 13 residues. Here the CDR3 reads CASIARAQGEQYF. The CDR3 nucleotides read TGCGCCAGCATCGCCAGGGCTCAGGGCGAGCAGTACTTC.